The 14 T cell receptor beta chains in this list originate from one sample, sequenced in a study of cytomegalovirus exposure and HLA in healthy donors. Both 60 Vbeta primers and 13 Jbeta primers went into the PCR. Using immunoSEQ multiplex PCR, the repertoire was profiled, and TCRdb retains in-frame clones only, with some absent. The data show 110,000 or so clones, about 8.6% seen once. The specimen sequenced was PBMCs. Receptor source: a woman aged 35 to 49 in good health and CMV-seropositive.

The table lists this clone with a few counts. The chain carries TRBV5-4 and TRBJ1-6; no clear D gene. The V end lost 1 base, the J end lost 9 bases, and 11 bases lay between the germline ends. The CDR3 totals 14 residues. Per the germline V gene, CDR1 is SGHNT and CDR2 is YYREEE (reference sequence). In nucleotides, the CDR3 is TGTGCCAGCAGCTTGATCCAGGAAGCTTCACCCCTCCACTTT. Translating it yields CASSLIQEASPLHF.

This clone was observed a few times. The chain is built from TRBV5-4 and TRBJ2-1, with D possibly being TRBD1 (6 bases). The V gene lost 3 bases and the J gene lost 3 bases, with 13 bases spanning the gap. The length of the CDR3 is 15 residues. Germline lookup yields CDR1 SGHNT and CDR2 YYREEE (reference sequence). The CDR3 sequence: CASSYTGSRYNEQFF. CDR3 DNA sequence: TGTGCCAGCAGCTACACAGGGTCGCGCTACAATGAGCAGTTCTTC.

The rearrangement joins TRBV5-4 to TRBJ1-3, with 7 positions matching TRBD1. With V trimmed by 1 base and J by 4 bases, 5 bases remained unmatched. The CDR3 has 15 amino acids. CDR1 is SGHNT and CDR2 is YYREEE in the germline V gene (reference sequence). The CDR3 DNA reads TGTGCCAGCAGCTTGACAGGGGTGTCCGGAAACACCATATATTTT. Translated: CASSLTGVSGNTIYF.

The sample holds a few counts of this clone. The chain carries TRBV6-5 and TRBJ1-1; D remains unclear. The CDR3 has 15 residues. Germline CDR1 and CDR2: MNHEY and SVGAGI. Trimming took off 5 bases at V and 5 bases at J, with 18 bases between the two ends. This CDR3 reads CASSHYPGGRTEAFF. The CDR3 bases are TGTGCCAGCAGTCACTATCCGGGAGGTAGGACTGAAGCTTTCTTT.

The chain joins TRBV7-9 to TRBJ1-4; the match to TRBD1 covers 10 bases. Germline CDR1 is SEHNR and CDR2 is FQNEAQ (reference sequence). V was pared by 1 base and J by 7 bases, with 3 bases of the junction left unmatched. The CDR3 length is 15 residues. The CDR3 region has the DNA TGTGCCAGCAGCTTAGAGGGGACAGGGGCTGAAAAACTGTTTTTT. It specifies CASSLEGTGAEKLFF.

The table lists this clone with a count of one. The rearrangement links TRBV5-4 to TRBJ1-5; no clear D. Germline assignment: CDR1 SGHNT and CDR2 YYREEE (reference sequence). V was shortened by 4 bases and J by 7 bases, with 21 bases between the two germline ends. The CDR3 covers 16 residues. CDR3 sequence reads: CASSIGRVGGGQPQHF. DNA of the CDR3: TGTGCCAGCAGCATCGGACGGGTCGGAGGCGGACAGCCCCAGCATTTT.

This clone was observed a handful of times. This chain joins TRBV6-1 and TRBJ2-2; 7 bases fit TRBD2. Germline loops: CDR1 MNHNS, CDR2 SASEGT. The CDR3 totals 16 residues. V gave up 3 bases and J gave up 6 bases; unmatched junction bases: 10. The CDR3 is CASSDRTRGWPGELFF. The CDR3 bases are TGTGCCAGCAGTGATCGGACTAGAGGTTGGCCCGGGGAGCTGTTTTTT.

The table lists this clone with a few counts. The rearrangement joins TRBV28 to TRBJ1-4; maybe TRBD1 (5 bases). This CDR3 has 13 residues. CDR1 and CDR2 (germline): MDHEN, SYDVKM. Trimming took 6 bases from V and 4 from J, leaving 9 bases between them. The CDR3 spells CASRTAINEKLFF. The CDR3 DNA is TGTGCCAGCAGGACAGCTATTAATGAAAAACTGTTTTTT.

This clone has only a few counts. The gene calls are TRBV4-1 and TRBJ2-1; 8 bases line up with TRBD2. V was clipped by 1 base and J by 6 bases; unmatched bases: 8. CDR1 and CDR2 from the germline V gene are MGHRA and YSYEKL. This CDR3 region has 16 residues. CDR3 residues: CASSQGGGGPLNEQFF. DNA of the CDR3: TGCGCCAGCAGCCAAGGCGGCGGGGGGCCCCTCAATGAGCAGTTCTTC.

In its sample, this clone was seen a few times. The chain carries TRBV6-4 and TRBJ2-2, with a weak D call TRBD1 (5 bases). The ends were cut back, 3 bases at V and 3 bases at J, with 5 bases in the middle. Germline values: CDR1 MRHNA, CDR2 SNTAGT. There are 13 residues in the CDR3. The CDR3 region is CASSETDTGELFF. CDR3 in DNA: TGTGCCAGCAGTGAGACAGACACCGGGGAGCTGTTTTTT.

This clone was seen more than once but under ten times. CDR3 DNA sequence: TGCAGCGTTGAAGGGGAGGGAGGAAGGTACAATGAGCAGTTCTTC. The encoded protein is CSVEGEGGRYNEQFF. The rearrangement joins TRBV29-1 to TRBJ2-1; 7 bases align to TRBD2. The CDR3 totals 15 residues. CDR1 and CDR2 (germline): SQVTM, ANQGSEA. Unmatched junction bases numbered 7, after V lost 1 base and J lost 4 bases.

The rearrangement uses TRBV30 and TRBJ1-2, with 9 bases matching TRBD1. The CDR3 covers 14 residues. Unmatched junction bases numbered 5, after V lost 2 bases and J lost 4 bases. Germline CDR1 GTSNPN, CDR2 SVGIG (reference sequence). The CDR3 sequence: CAWSPGQGSYGYTF. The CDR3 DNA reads TGTGCCTGGAGTCCGGGACAGGGTTCCTATGGCTACACCTTC. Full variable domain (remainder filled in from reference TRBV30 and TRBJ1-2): SQTIHQWPATLVQPVGSPLSLECTVEGTSNPNLYWYRQAAGRGLQLLFYSVGIGQISSEVPQNLSASRPQDRQFILSSKKLLLSDSGFYLCAWSPGQGSYGYTFGSGTRLTVV.

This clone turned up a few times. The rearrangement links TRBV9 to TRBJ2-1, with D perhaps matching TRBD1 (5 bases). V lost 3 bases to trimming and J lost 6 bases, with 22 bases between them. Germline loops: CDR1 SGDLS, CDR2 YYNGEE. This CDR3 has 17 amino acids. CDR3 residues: CASSAEIGAGAANEQFF. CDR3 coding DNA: TGTGCCAGCAGCGCCGAGATTGGGGCAGGCGCGGCCAATGAGCAGTTCTTC.

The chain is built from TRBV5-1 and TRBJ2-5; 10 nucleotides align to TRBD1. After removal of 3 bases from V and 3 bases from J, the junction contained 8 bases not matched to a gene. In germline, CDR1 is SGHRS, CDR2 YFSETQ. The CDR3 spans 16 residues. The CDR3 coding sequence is TGCGCCAGCAGCTCCCGGGACAGGGGAGGGGAAGAGACCCAGTACTTC. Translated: CASSSRDRGGEETQYF.